These 28 T cell receptor beta chains came from one sample sequenced in a study of T cells expressing NK-cell markers. After re-calling the 5' RACE reads, TCRdb lists one entry per CDR3 protein, DNA absent. The sample holds roughly 350,000 distinct CDR3 sequences. The material sequenced was blood T cells: a sorted CD56 or NKG2C T cell subset, CD4+ or CD8+ T cells, or bulk PBMC T cells (not recorded which). These receptors were taken from a man aged 18 to 70 in good health.

The CDR3 reads CASSPGSRGNSPLHF. The rearrangement links TRBV5-1 to TRBJ1-6; TCRdb proposes TRBD1, but this gene call is untestable without DNA. This CDR3 spans 15 amino acids. CDR1 SGHRS and CDR2 YFSETQ come from the germline V gene.

The CDR3 sequence is CASRARLATDTQYF. The gene calls are TRBV4-1 and TRBJ2-3. Germline assignment: CDR1 MGHRA and CDR2 YSYEKL. This CDR3 is 14 amino acids long.

CDR3 amino acids: CASSLNGDREARETQYF. V is TRBV27 and J is TRBJ2-5; TCRdb reports TRBD1, a call that lacks DNA to check it against. The CDR3 runs to 17 residues. Germline loops: CDR1 MNHEY, CDR2 SMNVEV (reference sequence).

The J gene is TRBJ2-4, the V gene TRBV12-3 or TRBV12-4; with no DNA, the TCRdb D assignment of TRBD1 cannot be verified. The CDR3 contains 17 residues. The CDR3 is CASSRPPGGRAKNIQYF.

V gene TRBV6-1 combines with J gene TRBJ1-3; TCRdb calls TRBD1, which cannot be checked without DNA. Germline-derived CDR1 and CDR2 are MNHNS and SASEGT. The CDR3 consists of 14 residues. The CDR3 region is CATAQGASGNTIYF.

The chain employs TRBV6-1 and TRBJ1-2. Germline-derived CDR1 and CDR2 are MNHNS and SASEGT. The CDR3 is 12 residues long. The chain's CDR3 is CASRSWDYGYTF.

V gene TRBV7-9 combines with J gene TRBJ1-3; the TCRdb D gene call, TRBD1, has no DNA to confirm it. This CDR3 comprises 13 residues. CDR1 SEHNR and CDR2 FQNEAQ come from the germline V gene (reference sequence). The chain's CDR3 is CATGRGAGNTIYF.

V usage is TRBV6-1 and J usage is TRBJ2-7; without DNA, the TCRdb call of TRBD1 cannot be checked. CDR3 length: 18 amino acids. Looked up from germline, CDR1 is MNHNS and CDR2 is SASEGT. CDR3 region: CASSEAGGHTSVGYEQYF.

The J gene is TRBJ1-6, the V gene TRBV12-3 or TRBV12-4; TCRdb lists TRBD1, though no DNA is available to test this call. CDR3 size: 14 residues. Here the CDR3 reads CASSDTTVNSPLHF.

The rearrangement uses TRBV5-4 and TRBJ2-3; the TCRdb D gene call, TRBD1, has no DNA to confirm it. CDR3 length: 14 amino acids. The germline CDR1 and CDR2 sequences are SGHNT and YYREEE (reference sequence). This CDR3 reads CASSSGGQTDTQYF.

The rearrangement uses TRBV6-1 and TRBJ1-2; TCRdb designates TRBD1, a call that cannot be tested without DNA. The length of the CDR3 is 15 residues. The germline CDR1 and CDR2 sequences are MNHNS and SASEGT. The CDR3 spells CASRPDRAERYGYTF.

The gene calls are TRBV6-1 and TRBJ1-3; TCRdb's D call, TRBD1, is unchecked because there is no DNA. CDR1 is MNHNS, CDR2 SASEGT, per germline. The length of the CDR3 is 15 residues. CDR3 amino acids: CASSGDIWLGNTIYF.

The V call is TRBV18, the J call TRBJ2-5; the TRBD1 assignment by TCRdb is unverifiable without DNA. CDR1 and CDR2 (germline): KGHSH, LQKENI. This CDR3 has 16 amino acids. The CDR3 sequence is CASSSTQGTGQETQYF. The full variable domain, rest sourced from reference TRBV18 and TRBJ2-5, is NAGVMQNPRHLVRRRGQEARLRCSPMKGHSHVYWYRQLPEEGLKFMVYLQKENIIDESGMPKERFSAEFPKEGPSILRIQQVVRGDSAAYFCASSSTQGTGQETQYFGPGTRLLVL.

The CDR3 sequence: CASSEDSNAEAFF. The V call is TRBV11-3, the J call TRBJ1-1; TCRdb's D call of TRBD1 is untestable without DNA. This CDR3 has 13 amino acids. Germline V gene lookup returns CDR1 SGHNT and CDR2 YENEEA. The variable domain in full, with the rest retrieved from reference TRBV11-3 and TRBJ1-1, is EAGVVQSPRYKIIEKKQPVAFWCNPISGHNTLYWYLQNLGQGPELLIRYENEEAVDDSQLPKDRFSAERLKGVDSTLKIQPAELGDSAVYLCASSEDSNAEAFFGQGTRLTVV.

Here the CDR3 reads CASSEAGGTNSPLHF. The rearrangement uses TRBV6-1 and TRBJ1-6; TCRdb's D call of TRBD1 is untestable without DNA. CDR1 is MNHNS and CDR2 is SASEGT in the germline V gene. This CDR3 contains 15 residues.

This sequence joins TRBV5-1 and TRBJ2-5. CDR1 and CDR2 from the germline V gene are SGHRS and YFSETQ. This CDR3 has 13 amino acids. This chain's CDR3 is CASHQRLGETQYF.

The chain links TRBV2 to TRBJ2-3; checking the TCRdb D call of TRBD2 is not possible without DNA. This CDR3 has 11 amino acids. Germline V gene data show CDR1 as SNHLY and CDR2 as FYNNEI. The CDR3 sequence is CASGEGSTQYF.

The rearrangement uses TRBV7-9 and TRBJ2-3; TCRdb outputs TRBD2, but without DNA this stays unchecked. The CDR3 is made up of 16 amino acids. The germline V gene has CDR1 SEHNR and CDR2 FQNEAQ (reference sequence). The CDR3 is CASSPGTSGVSDTQYF.

The genes are TRBV2 and TRBJ1-1; TCRdb's D call, TRBD1, is unchecked because there is no DNA. Germline V gene data show CDR1 as SNHLY and CDR2 as FYNNEI. This CDR3 comprises 13 residues. This chain's CDR3 is CASSIEGGGEAFF.

J is TRBJ2-1 and V is TRBV7-9; TCRdb outputs TRBD1, but without DNA this stays unchecked. The CDR3 covers 15 residues. Germline CDR1 and CDR2: SEHNR and FQNEAQ (reference sequence). The CDR3 reads CASSLDRGRSNEQFF.

The chain employs TRBV20-1 and TRBJ1-3; there is no DNA to check the TCRdb D call of TRBD1. There are 16 residues in the CDR3. Germline values: CDR1 DFQATT, CDR2 SNEGSKA (reference sequence). CDR3 sequence reads: CSATWTGLSSGNTIYF.

The J gene is TRBJ2-2, the V gene TRBV20-1; TCRdb's D call of TRBD2 is untestable without DNA. This CDR3 contains 16 residues. The V gene's germline CDR1 is DFQATT and CDR2 SNEGSKA (reference sequence). CDR3 loop: CSARAEGTSYTGELFF.

The rearrangement links TRBV20-1 to TRBJ2-2; TCRdb lists TRBD1, though no DNA is available to test this call. The CDR3 runs 17 residues. Germline assignment: CDR1 DFQATT and CDR2 SNEGSKA (reference sequence). The CDR3 protein is CSARDPPWAGDTGELFF.

The V call is TRBV19, the J call TRBJ1-2; TCRdb reports TRBD1, a call that lacks DNA to check it against. Germline lookup yields CDR1 LNHDA and CDR2 SQIVND (reference sequence). This CDR3 contains 15 residues. CDR3 residues: CASSQQGAGDYGYTF.

The J gene is TRBJ2-7, the V gene TRBV6-1; TCRdb's D call, TRBD1, is unchecked because there is no DNA. Germline assignment: CDR1 MNHNS and CDR2 SASEGT. The CDR3 covers 15 residues. The CDR3 reads CASREPGQGHYEQYF.

The genes are TRBV4-2 and TRBJ2-7; TCRdb's D gene call, TRBD2, goes unchecked for lack of DNA. CDR1 and CDR2 from the germline V gene are LGHNA and YNFKEQ. This CDR3 has 16 residues. The CDR3 sequence: CASSLTTSGGTYEQYF.

This chain uses TRBV6-1 with TRBJ2-3; no DNA is available, so the TRBD2 call from TCRdb remains unchecked. The CDR3 totals 15 residues. Germline assignment: CDR1 MNHNS and CDR2 SASEGT. The CDR3 reads CASSTGGGYTDTQYF.

The chain employs TRBV20-1 and TRBJ2-3; TCRdb names TRBD2, which stays unverified in the absence of DNA. Germline CDR1 reads DFQATT; CDR2 reads SNEGSKA (reference sequence). The length of the CDR3 is 15 residues. CDR3: CSAGASGGPKDTQYF.